Sequencing of this T cell receptor beta chain was carried out in a study of radiotherapy plus CTLA-4 blockade in lung cancer. This table comes from immunoSEQ multiplex PCR, and its TCRdb copy is limited to in-frame clones, with some not included. This repertoire shows 45,000 or so clones, 73% found once; its top ten account for around 3.3%. CDR3 size: 16 residues. In germline, CDR1 is KGHSH, CDR2 LQKENI. J gave up 7 bases and V 6 bases, and 18 bases lay outside the gene matches. V usage is TRBV18 and J usage is TRBJ2-7, with 7 bases that match TRBD1. The clonotype originates from a human donor with non-small cell lung cancer who had a complete response to radiotherapy plus ipilimumab. The material was peripheral blood, obtained from a patient treated with radiotherapy plus ipilimumab. This CDR3 reads CASSSSGVRQGGEQYF. CDR3 DNA sequence: TGTGCCAGCTCCTCCTCAGGGGTCCGACAGGGCGGGGAGCAGTACTTC.